The T cell receptor (beta chain) under discussion was sequenced for a study of STAT3 mutations in large granular lymphocyte leukemia. The wider study: Over half of T-LGLL patients had one or more immunosuppressive regimens. Study-wide results and limits: At least one immunodominant TCR beta clonotype appeared in every T-cell large granular lymphocyte leukemia patient. All newly emerging clones after therapy were STAT3 wild type.

This table comes from immunoSEQ multiplex PCR, and its TCRdb copy is limited to in-frame clones, with some not included. The repertoire has 35,000 or so clones, 70% to 90% of them found once; the top ten carry over 0.4%. Comments on this clone: Antigen: not known.

Germline trimming cut 2 bases from V and 6 bases from J; bases unmatched to any gene: 4. The CDR3 is 13 residues long. The germline V gene has CDR1 WSHSY and CDR2 SAAADI. The receptor comes from a human donor with T large granular lymphocyte leukemia. Some clones in this sample may be carry-over from other donors' samples. The sequenced sample was PBMCs. The chain carries TRBV10-2 and TRBJ2-7; TRBD1 agrees at 7 bases. The DNA of the CDR3 is TGCGCCAGCAGTGAGGGCAGGGGGAGCGAGCAGTACGTC. Translating it yields CASSEGRGSEQYV.